This T cell receptor beta chain was recovered during a study of regulatory T cells in long-lasting Graves disease. Time point: newly diagnosed GD, antithyroid drugs for less than 3 months. Preparation of the TCR library used RNA extracted from PBMCs. This clonotype showed up just a few times. CDR1 is MNHEY, CDR2 SVGEGT, per germline. Trimming left V 10 bases short and J 4 bases short, with 14 bases between. This CDR3 region has 13 residues. Combining iRepertoire HTBI primers with Arm-PCR of CDR3 regions, the authors built TCR beta libraries. MiXCR, run by TCRdb on the multiplex PCR reads, gives a single entry per CDR3 protein. The sample lists a few hundred thousand distinct CDR3 sequences; approximately 13% were seen once. These data were also reused for a study on T cells in Graves' hyperthyroidism and ophthalmopathy.

This TCR came from a man aged 30 to 39 with Graves disease. Sample: peripheral blood mononuclear cells (PBMCs), taken at new diagnosis, from a patient treated with antithyroid drugs. The chain carries TRBV6-2 or TRBV6-3 and TRBJ1-5; no clear D gene. The CDR3 nucleotides are TGTGCCAACACCGACCCCCCAAATCAGCCCCAGCATTTT. Its translation is CANTDPPNQPQHF.